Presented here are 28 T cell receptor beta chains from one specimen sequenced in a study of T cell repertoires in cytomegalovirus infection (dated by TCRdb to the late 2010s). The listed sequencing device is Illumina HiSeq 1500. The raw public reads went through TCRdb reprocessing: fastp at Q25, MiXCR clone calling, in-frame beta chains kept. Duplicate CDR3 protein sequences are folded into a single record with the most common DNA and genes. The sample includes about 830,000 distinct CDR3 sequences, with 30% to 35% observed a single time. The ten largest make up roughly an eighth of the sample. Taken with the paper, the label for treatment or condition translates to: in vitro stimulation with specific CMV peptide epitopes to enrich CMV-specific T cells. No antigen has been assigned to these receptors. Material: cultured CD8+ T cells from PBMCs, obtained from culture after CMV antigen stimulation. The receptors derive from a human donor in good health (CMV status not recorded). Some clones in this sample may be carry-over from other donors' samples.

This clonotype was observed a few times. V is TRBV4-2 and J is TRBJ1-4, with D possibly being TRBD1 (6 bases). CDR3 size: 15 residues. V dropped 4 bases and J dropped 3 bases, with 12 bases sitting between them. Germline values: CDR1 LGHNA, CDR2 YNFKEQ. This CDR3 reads CASSPNRVSNEKLFF. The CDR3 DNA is TGTGCCAGCAGCCCCAACAGGGTTTCTAATGAAAAACTGTTTTTT.

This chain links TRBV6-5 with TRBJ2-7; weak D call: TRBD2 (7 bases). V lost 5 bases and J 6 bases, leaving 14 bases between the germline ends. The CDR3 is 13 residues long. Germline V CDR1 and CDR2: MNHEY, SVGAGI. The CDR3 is CASSPGGHCEQYF. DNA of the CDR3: TGTGCCAGCAGTCCGGGGGGCCACTGCGAGCAGTACTTC.

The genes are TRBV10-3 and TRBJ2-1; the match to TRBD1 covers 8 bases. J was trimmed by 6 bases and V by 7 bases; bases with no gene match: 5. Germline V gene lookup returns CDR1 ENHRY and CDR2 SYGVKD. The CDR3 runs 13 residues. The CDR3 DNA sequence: TGTGCCATCACAGGGGGCACGACCAATGAGCAGTTCTTC. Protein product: CAITGGTTNEQFF.

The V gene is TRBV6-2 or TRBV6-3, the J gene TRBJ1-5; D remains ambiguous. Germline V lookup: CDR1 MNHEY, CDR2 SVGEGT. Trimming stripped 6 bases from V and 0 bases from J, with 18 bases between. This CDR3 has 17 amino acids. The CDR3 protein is CASSLPENGHSNQPQHF. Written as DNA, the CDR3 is TGTGCCAGCAGCCTACCCGAAAACGGGCATAGCAATCAGCCCCAGCATTTT.

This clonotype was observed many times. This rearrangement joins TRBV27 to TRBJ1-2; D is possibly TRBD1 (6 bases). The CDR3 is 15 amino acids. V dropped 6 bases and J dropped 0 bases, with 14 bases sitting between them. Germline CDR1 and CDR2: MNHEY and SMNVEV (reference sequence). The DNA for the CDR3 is TGTGCCAGCAGCTCCCGGACAGACCCTAACTATGGCTACACCTTC. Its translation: CASSSRTDPNYGYTF.

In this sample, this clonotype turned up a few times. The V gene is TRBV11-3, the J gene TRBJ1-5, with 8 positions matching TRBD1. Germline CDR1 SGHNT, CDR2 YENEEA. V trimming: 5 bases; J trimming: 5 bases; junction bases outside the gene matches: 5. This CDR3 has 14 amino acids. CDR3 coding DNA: TGTGCCAGCAGCCGAGTGACAGGGGATCAGCCCCAGCATTTT. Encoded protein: CASSRVTGDQPQHF.

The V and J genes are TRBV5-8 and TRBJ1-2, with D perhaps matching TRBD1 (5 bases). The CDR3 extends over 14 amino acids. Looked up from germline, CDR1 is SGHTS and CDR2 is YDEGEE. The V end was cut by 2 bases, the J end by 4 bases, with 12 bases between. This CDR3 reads CASSFPTVGYGYTF. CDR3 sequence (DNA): TGTGCCAGCAGCTTCCCGACAGTGGGCTATGGCTACACCTTC.

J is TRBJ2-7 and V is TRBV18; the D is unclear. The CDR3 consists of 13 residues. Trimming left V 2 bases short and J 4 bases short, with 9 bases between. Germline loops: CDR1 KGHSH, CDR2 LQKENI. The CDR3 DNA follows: TGTGCCAGCTCACCAACTCTGGGGTACGAGCAGTACGTC. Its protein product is CASSPTLGYEQYV.

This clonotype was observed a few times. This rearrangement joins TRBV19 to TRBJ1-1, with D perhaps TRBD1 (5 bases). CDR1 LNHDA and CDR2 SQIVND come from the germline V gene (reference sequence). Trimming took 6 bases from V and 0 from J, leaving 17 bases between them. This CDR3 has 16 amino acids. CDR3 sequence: CASSTVEGFLNTEAFF. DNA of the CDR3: TGTGCCAGTAGCACCGTCGAGGGGTTTTTGAACACTGAAGCTTTCTTT.

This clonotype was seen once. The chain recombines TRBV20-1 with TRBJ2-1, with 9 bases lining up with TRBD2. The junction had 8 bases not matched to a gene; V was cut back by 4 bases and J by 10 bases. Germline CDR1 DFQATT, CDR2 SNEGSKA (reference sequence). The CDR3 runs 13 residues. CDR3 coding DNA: TGCAGTGCTAATTTAGCGGGGGTCAACGAGCAGTTCTTC. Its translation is CSANLAGVNEQFF.

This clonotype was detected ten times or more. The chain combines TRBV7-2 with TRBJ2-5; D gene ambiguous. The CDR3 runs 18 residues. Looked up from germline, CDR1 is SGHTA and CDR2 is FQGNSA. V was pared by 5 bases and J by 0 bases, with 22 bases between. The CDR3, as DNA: TGTGCCAGCAGCCTATTGCCCCCGGTCGATAGGAACCAAGAGACCCAGTACTTC. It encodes CASSLLPPVDRNQETQYF.

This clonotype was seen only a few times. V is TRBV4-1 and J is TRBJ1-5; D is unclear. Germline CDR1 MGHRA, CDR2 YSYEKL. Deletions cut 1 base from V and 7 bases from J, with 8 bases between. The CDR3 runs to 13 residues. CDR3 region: CASSQVPGQPQHF. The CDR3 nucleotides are TGCGCCAGCAGCCAAGTTCCGGGCCAGCCCCAGCATTTT.

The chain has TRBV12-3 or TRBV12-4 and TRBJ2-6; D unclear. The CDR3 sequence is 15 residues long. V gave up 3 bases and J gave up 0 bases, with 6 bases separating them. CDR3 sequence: CASSFEYSGANVLTF. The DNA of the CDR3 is TGTGCCAGCAGTTTTGAGTACTCTGGGGCCAACGTCCTGACTTTC.

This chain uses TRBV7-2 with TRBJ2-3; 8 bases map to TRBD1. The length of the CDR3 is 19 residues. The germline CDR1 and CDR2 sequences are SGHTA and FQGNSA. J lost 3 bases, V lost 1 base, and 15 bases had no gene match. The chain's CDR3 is CASSLGGQDLYLTTDTQYF. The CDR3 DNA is TGTGCCAGCAGCTTAGGGGGACAGGACCTTTATCTGACGACAGATACGCAGTATTTT.

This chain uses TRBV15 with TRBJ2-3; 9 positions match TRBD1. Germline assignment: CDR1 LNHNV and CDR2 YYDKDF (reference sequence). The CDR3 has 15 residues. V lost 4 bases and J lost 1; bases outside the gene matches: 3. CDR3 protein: CATSNRDRGTDTQYF. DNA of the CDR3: TGTGCCACCAGCAACCGGGACAGGGGCACAGATACGCAGTATTTT.

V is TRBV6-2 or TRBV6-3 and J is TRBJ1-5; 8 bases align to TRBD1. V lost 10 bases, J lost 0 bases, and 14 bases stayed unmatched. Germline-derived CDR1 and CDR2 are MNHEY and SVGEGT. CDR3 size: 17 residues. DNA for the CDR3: TGTGCCACGCACGAGACAGGGGAAAATTATAGCAATCAGCCCCAGCATTTT. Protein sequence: CATHETGENYSNQPQHF.

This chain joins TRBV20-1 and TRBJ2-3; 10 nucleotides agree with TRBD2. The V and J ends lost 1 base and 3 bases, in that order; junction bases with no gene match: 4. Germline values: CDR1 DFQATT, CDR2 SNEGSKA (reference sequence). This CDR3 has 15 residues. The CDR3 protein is CSARGSSGGTDTQYF. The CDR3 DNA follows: TGCAGTGCTAGAGGGTCTAGCGGGGGAACAGATACGCAGTATTTT.

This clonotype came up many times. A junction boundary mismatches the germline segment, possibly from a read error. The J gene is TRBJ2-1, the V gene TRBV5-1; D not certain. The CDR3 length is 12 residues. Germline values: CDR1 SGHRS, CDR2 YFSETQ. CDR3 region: CASSLVGYEQFF. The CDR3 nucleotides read TGTGCCAGCAGTTTGGTAGGGTATGAGCAGTTCTTC.

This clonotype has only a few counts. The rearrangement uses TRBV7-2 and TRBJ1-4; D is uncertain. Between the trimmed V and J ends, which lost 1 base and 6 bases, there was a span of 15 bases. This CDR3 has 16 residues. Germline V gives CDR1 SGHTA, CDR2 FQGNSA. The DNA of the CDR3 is TGTGCCAGCAGCTTAGTTGGTGGACGAGGGCATGAAAAACTGTTTTTT. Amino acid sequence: CASSLVGGRGHEKLFF.

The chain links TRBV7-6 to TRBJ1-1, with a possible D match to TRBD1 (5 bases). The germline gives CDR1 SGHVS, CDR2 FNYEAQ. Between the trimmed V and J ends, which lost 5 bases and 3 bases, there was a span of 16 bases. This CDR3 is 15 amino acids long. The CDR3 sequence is CASSQSKTAYTEAFF. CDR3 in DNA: TGTGCCAGCAGCCAAAGCAAGACAGCTTACACTGAAGCTTTCTTT.

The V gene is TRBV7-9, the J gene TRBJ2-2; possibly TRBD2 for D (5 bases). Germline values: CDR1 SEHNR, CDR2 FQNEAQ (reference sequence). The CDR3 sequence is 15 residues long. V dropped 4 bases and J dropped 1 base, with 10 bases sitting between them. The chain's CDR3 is CASSSPSRNTGELFF. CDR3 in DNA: TGTGCCAGCAGCTCCCCTAGCCGGAACACCGGGGAGCTGTTTTTT.

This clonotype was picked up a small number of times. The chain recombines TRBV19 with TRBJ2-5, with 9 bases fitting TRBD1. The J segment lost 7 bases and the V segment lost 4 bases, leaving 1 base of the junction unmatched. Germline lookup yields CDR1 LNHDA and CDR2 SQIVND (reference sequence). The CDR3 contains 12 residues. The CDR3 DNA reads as TGTGCCAGTAGTAGGGGACAGGGGACCCAGTACTTC. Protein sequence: CASSRGQGTQYF.

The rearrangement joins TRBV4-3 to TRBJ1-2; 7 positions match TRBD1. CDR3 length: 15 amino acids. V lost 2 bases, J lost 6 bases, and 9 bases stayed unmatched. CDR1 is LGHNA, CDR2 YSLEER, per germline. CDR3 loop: CASSQSRGYVDGYTF. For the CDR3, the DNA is TGCGCCAGCAGCCAAAGCAGGGGGTACGTAGATGGCTACACCTTC.

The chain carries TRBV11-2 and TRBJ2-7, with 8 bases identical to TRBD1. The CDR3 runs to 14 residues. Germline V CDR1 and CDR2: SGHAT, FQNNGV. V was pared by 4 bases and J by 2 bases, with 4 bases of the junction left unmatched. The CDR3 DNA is TGTGCCAGCAGCTCCACAGGGGGACCCTACGAGCAGTACGTC. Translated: CASSSTGGPYEQYV.

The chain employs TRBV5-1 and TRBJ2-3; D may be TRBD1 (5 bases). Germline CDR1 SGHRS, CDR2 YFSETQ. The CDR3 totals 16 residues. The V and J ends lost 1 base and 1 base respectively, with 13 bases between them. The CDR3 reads CASSLTQGFGTDTQYF. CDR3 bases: TGCGCCAGCAGCTTGACGCAGGGCTTCGGCACAGATACGCAGTATTTT.

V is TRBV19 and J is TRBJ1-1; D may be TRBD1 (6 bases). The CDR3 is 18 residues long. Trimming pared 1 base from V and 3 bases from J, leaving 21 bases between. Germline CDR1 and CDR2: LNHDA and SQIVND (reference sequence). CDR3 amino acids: CASSIAFFKHSGDTEAFF. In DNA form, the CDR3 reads TGTGCCAGTAGTATAGCCTTCTTCAAGCACTCAGGGGACACTGAAGCTTTCTTT.

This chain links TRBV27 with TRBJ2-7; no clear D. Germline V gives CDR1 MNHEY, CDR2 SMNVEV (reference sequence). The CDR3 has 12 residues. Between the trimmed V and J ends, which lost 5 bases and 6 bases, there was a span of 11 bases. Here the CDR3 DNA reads TGTGCCAGCAGTACCGGCCCGCGCGAGCAGTACTTC. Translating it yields CASSTGPREQYF.

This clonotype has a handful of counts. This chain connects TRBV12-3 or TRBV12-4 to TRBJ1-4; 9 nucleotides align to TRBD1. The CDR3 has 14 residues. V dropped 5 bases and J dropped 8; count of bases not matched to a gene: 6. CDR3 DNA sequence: TGTGCCAGCAGTCATCGGGACAGGGCCGAAAAACTGTTTTTT. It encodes CASSHRDRAEKLFF.